Below are 8 T cell receptor beta chains sequenced from a single sample in a study of shared clonotypes between healthy human individuals. Here immunoSEQ multiplex PCR was the method, and the copy in TCRdb shows in-frame clones only, minus some. The profile shows some 1 million clones, under 80% of them singletons. The specimen sequenced was memory CD4+ T cells sorted from blood. Noted subset: CD45RA-negative fraction. The receptors originated from a man aged 18 to 29 in good health.

This rearrangement joins TRBV5-1 to TRBJ2-1, with 9 bases aligning to TRBD2. The germline V gene encodes CDR1 SGHRS and CDR2 YFSETQ. This CDR3 comprises 15 residues. After removal of 5 bases from V and 4 bases from J, the junction contained 7 bases not matched to a gene. The CDR3: CASRPGAGGYNEQFF. The CDR3 region has the DNA TGCGCCAGCAGGCCCGGAGCGGGAGGTTACAATGAGCAGTTCTTC.

The chain combines TRBV13 with TRBJ2-5, with TRBD2 identical over 8 bases. Unmatched junction bases numbered 10, after V lost 8 bases and J lost 2 bases. There are 15 residues in the CDR3. CDR1 PRHDT and CDR2 FYEKMQ come from the germline V gene (reference sequence). CDR3 protein: CASFKRGTLQETQYF. CDR3 nucleotides: TGTGCCAGCTTCAAGCGGGGGACATTACAAGAGACCCAGTACTTC.

The CDR3 DNA reads TGTGCCAGCAGTCCCTCTCTCAGGGGTTATAACACTGAAGCTTTCTTT. Translated: CASSPSLRGYNTEAFF. The rearrangement joins TRBV28 to TRBJ1-1; D possibly corresponds to TRBD1 (6 bases). CDR3 size: 16 residues. Between the trimmed V and J ends, which lost 5 bases and 2 bases, there was a span of 18 bases. From germline, CDR1 is MDHEN and CDR2 SYDVKM.

This clone was observed a few times. The chain is built from TRBV18 and TRBJ2-5; TRBD1 aligns across 8 bases. Germline V gene sequence: CDR1 KGHSH, CDR2 LQKENI. The CDR3 sequence is 17 residues long. V was pared by 3 bases and J by 3 bases, with 12 bases of the junction left unmatched. Here the CDR3 DNA reads TGTGCCAGCTCACCCCCGGGACAGGCTAAAATTAAAGAGACCCAGTACTTC. Translating it yields CASSPPGQAKIKETQYF.

The chain joins TRBV5-4 to TRBJ2-2; TRBD1 might be the D (6 bases). Germline lookup yields CDR1 SGHNT and CDR2 YYREEE (reference sequence). V was pared by 4 bases and J by 2 bases, with 18 bases between. CDR3 length: 17 residues. The CDR3 DNA reads as TGTGCCAGCAGCCGGACGGGGCAGGGGCCCAACACCGGGGAGCTGTTTTTT. This gives the protein CASSRTGQGPNTGELFF.

The gene calls are TRBV7-2 and TRBJ1-3; tentative D call: TRBD1 (6 bases). CDR3 size: 16 residues. CDR1 and CDR2 from the germline V gene are SGHTA and FQGNSA. V was clipped by 4 bases and J by 0 bases, with 13 bases between them. CDR3 DNA sequence: TGTGCCAGCAGCTCAGTGGGGGCGAGCTCTGGAAACACCATATATTTT. This translates into CASSSVGASSGNTIYF.

Only one count was recorded for this clone. V is TRBV18 and J is TRBJ2-2, with 9 bases lining up with TRBD1. The germline gives CDR1 KGHSH, CDR2 LQKENI. The CDR3 runs to 15 residues. The V and J ends lost 5 bases and 6 bases, in that order; junction bases with no gene match: 7. CDR3 nucleotide sequence: TGTGCCAGCTCAGCGGGACAGGGCGTCGCCGGGGAGCTGTTTTTT. This gives the protein CASSAGQGVAGELFF.

This clone was seen only once. The chain joins TRBV6-5 to TRBJ1-6; unclear D gene. V gave up 7 bases and J gave up 8 bases, with 12 bases separating them. Germline-derived CDR1 and CDR2 are MNHEY and SVGAGI. This CDR3 spans 13 amino acids. As DNA, the CDR3 is TGTGCCAGCATTGATCGAGGGTATTCACCCCTCCACTTT. Protein: CASIDRGYSPLHF.